This T cell receptor beta chain was documented in a study of graft-versus-host responses after intestinal transplantation. Study as a whole: Every recipient had anti-thymocyte globulin induction and about three years of tacrolimus plus steroids. General study points: Declines in HvG clones occurring early post-transplant were associated with peak circulating GvH clone levels.

The length of the CDR3 is 12 residues. Trimming removed 7 bases from V and 8 bases from J; junction bases left unmatched: 4. Per the germline V gene, CDR1 is ENHRY and CDR2 is SYGVKD. Data came from immunoSEQ multiplex PCR; TCRdb stores just in-frame clones and leaves some out. This table holds about 27,000 clones, 75% to 90% found once. About this clone: The target antigen is unknown.

The receptor's source is a human patient who received an intestinal transplant, so some T cells may come from the graft donor. The rearrangement uses TRBV10-3 and TRBJ2-1, with TRBD2 matching over 8 bases. The sample here was PBMCs, taken 27 to 29 days after intestinal transplant. CDR3 amino acids: CAITASGYEQFF. Written as DNA, the CDR3 is TGTGCCATCACGGCTAGCGGGTATGAGCAGTTCTTC.